This T cell receptor (beta chain) stems from a study of T cell responses to AZD1222 COVID-19 vaccine. The table came from immunoSEQ multiplex PCR; TCRdb's copy has only in-frame clones and leaves some out. The top ten hold roughly 6% of the sample, which has 150,000 or so clones, 90% seen once. The CDR3 covers 15 residues. V gave up 0 bases and J gave up 0 bases, with 7 bases separating them. CDR1 is SGHDT and CDR2 is YYEEEE in the germline V gene. This material consisted of peripheral blood, taken 28 days after the second AZD1222 dose. The TCR sequence derives from an adult who received the AZD1222 COVID-19 vaccine. The chain couples TRBV5-6 to TRBJ1-5; no reliable D call. This CDR3 is CASSLAGSSNQPQHF. The CDR3 DNA sequence: TGTGCCAGCAGCTTGGCAGGTAGTAGCAATCAGCCCCAGCATTTT.